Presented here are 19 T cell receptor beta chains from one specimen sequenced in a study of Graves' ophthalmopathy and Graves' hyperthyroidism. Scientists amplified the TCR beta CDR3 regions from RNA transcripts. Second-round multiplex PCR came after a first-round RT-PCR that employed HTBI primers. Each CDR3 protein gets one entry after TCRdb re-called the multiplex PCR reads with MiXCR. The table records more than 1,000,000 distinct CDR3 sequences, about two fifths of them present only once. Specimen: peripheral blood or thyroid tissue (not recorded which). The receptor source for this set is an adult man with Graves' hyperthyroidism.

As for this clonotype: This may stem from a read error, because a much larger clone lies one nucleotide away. CDR3 loop: CASRPTGVTNEKLFF. In DNA form, the CDR3 reads TGTGCCAGCAGACCTACAGGGGTTACTAATGAAAAACTGTTTTTT. The chain joins TRBV7-9 to TRBJ1-4, with 7 bases fitting TRBD1. Germline V gene lookup returns CDR1 SEHNR and CDR2 FQNEAQ (reference sequence). This CDR3 spans 15 amino acids. The trim removed 6 bases at V and 2 bases at J, leaving 6 bases unmatched.

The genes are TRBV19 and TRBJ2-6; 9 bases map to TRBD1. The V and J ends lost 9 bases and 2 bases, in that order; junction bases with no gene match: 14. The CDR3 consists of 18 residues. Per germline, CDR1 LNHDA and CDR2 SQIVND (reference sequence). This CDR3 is CARREGQGKLTGANVLTF. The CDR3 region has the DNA TGTGCCAGGAGAGAGGGACAGGGTAAATTAACTGGGGCCAACGTCCTGACTTTC.

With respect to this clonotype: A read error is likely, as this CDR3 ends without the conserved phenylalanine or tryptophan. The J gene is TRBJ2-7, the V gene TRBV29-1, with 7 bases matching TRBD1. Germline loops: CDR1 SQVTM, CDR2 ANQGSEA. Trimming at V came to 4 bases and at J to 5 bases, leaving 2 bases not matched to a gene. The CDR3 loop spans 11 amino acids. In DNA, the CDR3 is TGCAGCGTTGGGCAGGGGGACGAGCAGTACTTA. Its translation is CSVGQGDEQYL.

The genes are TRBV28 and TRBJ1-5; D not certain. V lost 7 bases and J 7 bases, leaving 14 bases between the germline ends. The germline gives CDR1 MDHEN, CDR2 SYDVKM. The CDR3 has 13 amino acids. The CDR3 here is CASKSGARQPQHF. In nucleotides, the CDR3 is TGTGCCAGCAAATCAGGAGCGAGGCAGCCCCAGCATTTT. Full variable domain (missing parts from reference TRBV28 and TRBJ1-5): DVKVTQSSRYLVKRTGEKVFLECVQDMDHENMFWYRQDPGLGLRLIYFSYDVKMKEKGDIPEGYSVSREKKERFSLILESASTNQTSMYLCASKSGARQPQHFGDGTRLSIL.

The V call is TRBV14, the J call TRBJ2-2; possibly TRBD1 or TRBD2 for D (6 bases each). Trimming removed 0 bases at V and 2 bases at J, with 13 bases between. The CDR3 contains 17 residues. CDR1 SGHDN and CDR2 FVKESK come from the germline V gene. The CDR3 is CASSQDRRGFNTGELFF. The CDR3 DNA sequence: TGTGCCAGCAGCCAAGATCGGAGGGGGTTTAACACCGGGGAGCTGTTTTTT.

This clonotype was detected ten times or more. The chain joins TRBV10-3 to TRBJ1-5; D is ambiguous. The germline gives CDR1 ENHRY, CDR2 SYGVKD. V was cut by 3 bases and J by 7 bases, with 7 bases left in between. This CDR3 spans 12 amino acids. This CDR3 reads CAISDVYQPQHF. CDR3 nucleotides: TGTGCCATCAGTGATGTTTACCAGCCCCAGCATTTT.

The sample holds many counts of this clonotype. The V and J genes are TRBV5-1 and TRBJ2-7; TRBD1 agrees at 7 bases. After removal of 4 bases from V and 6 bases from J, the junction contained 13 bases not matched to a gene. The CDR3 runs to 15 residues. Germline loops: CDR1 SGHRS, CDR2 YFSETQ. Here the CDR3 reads CASSPELTGKGEQYF. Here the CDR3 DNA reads TGCGCCAGCAGCCCGGAACTGACAGGGAAGGGCGAGCAGTACTTC.

The CDR3 sequence: CSAARGGAFF. The CDR3 nucleotides are TGCAGTGCTGCAAGGGGGGGAGCTTTCTTT. The chain employs TRBV20-1 and TRBJ1-1, with D possibly matching TRBD1 (6 bases). V was trimmed by 5 bases and J by 10 bases, leaving 11 bases between them. Germline V CDR1 and CDR2: DFQATT, SNEGSKA (reference sequence). This CDR3 has 10 amino acids.

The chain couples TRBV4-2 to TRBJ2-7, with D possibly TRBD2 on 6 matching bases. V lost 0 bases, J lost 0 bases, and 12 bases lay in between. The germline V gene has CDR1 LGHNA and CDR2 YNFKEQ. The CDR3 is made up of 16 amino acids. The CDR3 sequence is CASSQDSSVLSYEQYF. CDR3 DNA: TGTGCCAGCAGCCAAGATTCTAGCGTGCTCTCCTACGAGCAGTACTTC.

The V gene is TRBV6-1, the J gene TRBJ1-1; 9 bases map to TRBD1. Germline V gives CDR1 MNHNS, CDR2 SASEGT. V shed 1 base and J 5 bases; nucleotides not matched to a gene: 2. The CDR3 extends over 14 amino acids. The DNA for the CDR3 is TGTGCCAGCAGTGAAGGGACAGGGGTAACTGAAGCTTTCTTT. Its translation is CASSEGTGVTEAFF.

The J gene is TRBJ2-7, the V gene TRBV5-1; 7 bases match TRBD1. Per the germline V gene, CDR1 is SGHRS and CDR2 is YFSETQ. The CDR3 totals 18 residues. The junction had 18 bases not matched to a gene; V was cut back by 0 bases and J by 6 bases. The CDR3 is CASSLAINVRDRGSEQYF. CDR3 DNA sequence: TGCGCCAGCAGCTTGGCCATAAACGTCCGGGACAGAGGATCCGAGCAGTACTTC.

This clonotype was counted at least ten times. The CDR3 nucleotides are TGCGCCAGCAGCCAGATGGGACTCTATGGCTACACCTTC. This sequence encodes CASSQMGLYGYTF. The chain combines TRBV4-1 with TRBJ1-2; D might be TRBD1 (5 bases). The V gene lost 3 bases and the J gene lost 4 bases, with 9 bases spanning the gap. The germline CDR1 and CDR2 sequences are MGHRA and YSYEKL. The CDR3 totals 13 residues.

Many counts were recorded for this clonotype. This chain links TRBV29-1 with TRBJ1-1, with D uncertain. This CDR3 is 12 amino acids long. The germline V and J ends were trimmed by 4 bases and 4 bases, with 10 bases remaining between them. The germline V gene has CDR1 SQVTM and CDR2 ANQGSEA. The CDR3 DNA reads TGCAGCGTTGTCCCCTCCGGCACTGAAGCTTTCTTT. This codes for CSVVPSGTEAFF. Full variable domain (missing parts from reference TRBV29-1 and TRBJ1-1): SAVISQKPSRDICQRGTSLTIQCQVDSQVTMMFWYRQQPGQSLTLIATANQGSEATYESGFVIDKFPISRPNLTFSTLTVSNMSPEDSSIYLCSVVPSGTEAFFGQGTRLTVV.

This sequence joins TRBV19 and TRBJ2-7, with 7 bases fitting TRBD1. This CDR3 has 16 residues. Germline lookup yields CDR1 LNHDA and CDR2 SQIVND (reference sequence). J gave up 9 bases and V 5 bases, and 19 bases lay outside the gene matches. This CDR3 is CASSWGQIRGTIGQYF. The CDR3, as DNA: TGTGCCAGTAGTTGGGGACAGATTAGGGGCACGATCGGGCAGTACTTC.

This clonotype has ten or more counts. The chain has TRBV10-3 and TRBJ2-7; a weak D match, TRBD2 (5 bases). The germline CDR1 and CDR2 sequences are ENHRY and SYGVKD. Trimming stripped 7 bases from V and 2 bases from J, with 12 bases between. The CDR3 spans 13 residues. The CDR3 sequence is CAINRGNTYEQYF. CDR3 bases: TGTGCCATCAACCGGGGAAACACCTACGAGCAGTACTTC.

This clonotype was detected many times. CDR3 loop: CASSPGGKTEAFF. The CDR3 DNA reads TGTGCCAGCAGTCCAGGGGGTAAAACTGAAGCTTTCTTT. The chain joins TRBV7-6 to TRBJ1-1; TRBD1 matches at 7 bases. Germline V gives CDR1 SGHVS, CDR2 FNYEAQ. The CDR3 length is 13 residues. V was pared by 6 bases and J by 5 bases, with 6 bases of the junction left unmatched.

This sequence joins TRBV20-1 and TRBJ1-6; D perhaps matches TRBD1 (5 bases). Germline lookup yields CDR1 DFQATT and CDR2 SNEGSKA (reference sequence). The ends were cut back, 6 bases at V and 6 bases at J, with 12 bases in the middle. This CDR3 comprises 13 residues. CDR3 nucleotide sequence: TGCAGTGCGACCGGGGCAGTTAATTCACCCCTCCACTTT. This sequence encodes CSATGAVNSPLHF.

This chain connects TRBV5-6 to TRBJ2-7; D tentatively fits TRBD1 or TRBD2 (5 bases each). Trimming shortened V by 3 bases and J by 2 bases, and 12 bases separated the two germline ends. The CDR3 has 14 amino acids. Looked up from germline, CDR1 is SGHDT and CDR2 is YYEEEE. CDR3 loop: CASSSTGTPYEQYF. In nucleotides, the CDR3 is TGTGCCAGCAGCTCGACCGGGACCCCCTACGAGCAGTACTTC.

The CDR3 protein is CATSGGQGVGPPLHF. CDR3 DNA: TGTGCCACCAGCGGTGGACAGGGCGTAGGCCCACCCCTCCACTTT. This chain connects TRBV15 to TRBJ1-6; 8 nucleotides align to TRBD1. Germline V gene sequence: CDR1 LNHNV, CDR2 YYDKDF (reference sequence). J lost 11 bases, V lost 5 bases, and 11 bases had no gene match. This CDR3 contains 15 residues.